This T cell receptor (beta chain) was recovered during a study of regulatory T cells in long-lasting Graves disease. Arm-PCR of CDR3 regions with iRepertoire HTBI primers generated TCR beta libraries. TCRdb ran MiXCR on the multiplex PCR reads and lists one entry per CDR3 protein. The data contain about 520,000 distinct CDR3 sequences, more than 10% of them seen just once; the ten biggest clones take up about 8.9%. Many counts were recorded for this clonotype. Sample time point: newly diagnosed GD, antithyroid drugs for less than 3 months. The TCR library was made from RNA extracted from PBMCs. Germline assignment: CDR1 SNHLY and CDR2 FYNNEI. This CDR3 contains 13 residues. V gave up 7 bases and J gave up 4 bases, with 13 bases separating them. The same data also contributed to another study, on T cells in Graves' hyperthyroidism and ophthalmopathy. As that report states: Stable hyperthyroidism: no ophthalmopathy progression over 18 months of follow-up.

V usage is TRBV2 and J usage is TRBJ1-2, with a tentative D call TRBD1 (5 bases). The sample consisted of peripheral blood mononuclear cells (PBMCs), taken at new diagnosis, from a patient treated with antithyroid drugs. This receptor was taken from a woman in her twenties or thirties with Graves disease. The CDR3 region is CASTAGRFYGYTF. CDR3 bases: TGTGCCAGCACTGCGGGGCGGTTCTATGGCTACACCTTC.